This T cell receptor beta chain was identified during a study of T cell responses to AZD1222 COVID-19 vaccine. About the study: Samples with a second dose at about 4 or about 12 weeks were pooled together.

Generated by immunoSEQ multiplex PCR, the TCRdb table keeps only in-frame clones and is missing some. The sample lists 90,000 to 140,000 clones, roughly 87% occurring once. The origin of this receptor is an adult in good health. The specimen was peripheral blood, collected on day 0 of AZD1222 vaccination.

This CDR3 reads CAISESRTGGDSTQYF. CDR3 DNA: TGTGCCATCAGTGAGTCCCGGACAGGGGGGGATTCTACGCAGTATTTT. The gene calls are TRBV10-3 and TRBJ2-3, with 10 bases matching TRBD1. V lost 0 bases to trimming and J lost 8 bases; unmatched junction nucleotides: 8. The length of the CDR3 is 16 residues. Germline V lookup: CDR1 ENHRY, CDR2 SYGVKD.